This TCR beta chain was obtained from a study of CD4 T cells in relation to SARS-CoV-2 and coronaviruses. Findings and caveats of the study: Samples before the pandemic and after infection were not matched within any donor.

The unexposed donors gave CD4+ T cells in about 2010-2019, prior to COVID-19. Cryopreserved PBMCs were CD4-enriched, then split into naive and memory cells. Comments on this clone: Its specificity is unknown.

The germline V gene has CDR1 MGHRA and CDR2 YSYEKL. The ends lost 0 bases at V and 1 base at J; junction bases unmatched: 8. This CDR3 region has 18 residues. Here immunoSEQ multiplex PCR was the method, and the copy in TCRdb shows in-frame clones only, minus some. Among tens of thousands of clones, roughly 93% were seen once, and the ten largest hold around 0.13%. The chain has TRBV4-1 and TRBJ2-2; 7 nucleotides agree with TRBD2. This TCR was sampled from a human donor in good health. Sequencing was done on a sample of naive CD4+ T cells from PBMCs. Subset here: naive CD4+ T cells isolated by negative enrichment. CDR3 sequence reads: CASSQDRWSSGNTGELFF. The DNA for the CDR3 is TGCGCCAGCAGCCAAGATAGGTGGTCTAGCGGGAACACCGGGGAGCTGTTTTTT.